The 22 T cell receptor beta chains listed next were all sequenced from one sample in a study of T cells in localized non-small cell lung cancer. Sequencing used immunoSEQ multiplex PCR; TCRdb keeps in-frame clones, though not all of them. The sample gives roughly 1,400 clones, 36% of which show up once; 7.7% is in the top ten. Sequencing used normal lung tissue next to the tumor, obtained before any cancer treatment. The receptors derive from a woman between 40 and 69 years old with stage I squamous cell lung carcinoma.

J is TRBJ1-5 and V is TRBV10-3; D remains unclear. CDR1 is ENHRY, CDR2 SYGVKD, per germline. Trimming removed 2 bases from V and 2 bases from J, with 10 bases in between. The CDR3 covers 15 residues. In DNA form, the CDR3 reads TGTGCCATCAGTGAGAATAGGGCTCGCAATCAGCCCCAGCATTTT. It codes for CAISENRARNQPQHF.

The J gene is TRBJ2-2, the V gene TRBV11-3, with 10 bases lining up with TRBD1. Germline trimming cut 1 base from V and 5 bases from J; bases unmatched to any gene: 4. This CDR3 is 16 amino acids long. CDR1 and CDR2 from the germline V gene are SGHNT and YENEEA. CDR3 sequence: CASSLGQGARTGELFF. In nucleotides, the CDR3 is TGTGCCAGCAGCTTAGGACAGGGGGCGCGGACCGGGGAGCTGTTTTTT.

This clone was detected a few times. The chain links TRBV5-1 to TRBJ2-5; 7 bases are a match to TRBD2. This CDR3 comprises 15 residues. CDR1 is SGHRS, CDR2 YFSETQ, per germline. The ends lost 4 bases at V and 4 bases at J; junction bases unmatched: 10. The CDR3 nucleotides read TGCGCCAGCAGCCAAGAAGCGGGACCGGGAGAGACCCAGTACTTC. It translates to CASSQEAGPGETQYF. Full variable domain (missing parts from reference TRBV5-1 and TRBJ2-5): KAGVTQTPRYLIKTRGQQVTLSCSPISGHRSVSWYQQTPGQGLQFLFEYFSETQRNKGNFPGRFSGRQFSNSRSEMNVSTLELGDSALYLCASSQEAGPGETQYFGPGTRLLVL.

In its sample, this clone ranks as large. CDR3 sequence reads: CASSEKPPQGENSYNEQFF. The CDR3 DNA reads TGTGCCAGCAGTGAGAAGCCCCCCCAAGGGGAAAACTCCTACAATGAGCAGTTCTTC. The chain employs TRBV6-8 and TRBJ2-1, with TRBD1 as a possible D gene (5 bases). The CDR3 is made up of 19 amino acids. Germline V gives CDR1 MNHGY, CDR2 SAAAGT. The V end was cut by 5 bases, the J end by 0 bases, with 23 bases between.

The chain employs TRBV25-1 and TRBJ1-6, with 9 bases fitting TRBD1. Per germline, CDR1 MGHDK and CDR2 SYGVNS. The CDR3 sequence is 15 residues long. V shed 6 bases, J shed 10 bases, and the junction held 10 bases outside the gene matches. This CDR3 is CASSLAGTGRSPLHF. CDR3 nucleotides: TGTGCCAGCAGCTTAGCCGGGACAGGGAGATCACCCCTCCACTTT.

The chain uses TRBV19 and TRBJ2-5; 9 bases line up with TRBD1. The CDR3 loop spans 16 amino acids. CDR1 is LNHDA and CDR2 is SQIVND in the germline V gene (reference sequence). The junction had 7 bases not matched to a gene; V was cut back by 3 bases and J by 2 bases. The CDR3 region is CASSIGTGLEQETQYF. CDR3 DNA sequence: TGTGCCAGTAGTATCGGGACAGGGTTGGAGCAAGAGACCCAGTACTTC.

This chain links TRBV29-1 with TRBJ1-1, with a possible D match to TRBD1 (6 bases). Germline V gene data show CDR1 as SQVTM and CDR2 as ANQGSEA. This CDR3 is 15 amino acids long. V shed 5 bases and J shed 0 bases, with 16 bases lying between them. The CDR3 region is CSVPAGARMNTEAFF. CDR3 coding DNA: TGCAGCGTTCCGGCAGGGGCTCGGATGAACACTGAAGCTTTCTTT.

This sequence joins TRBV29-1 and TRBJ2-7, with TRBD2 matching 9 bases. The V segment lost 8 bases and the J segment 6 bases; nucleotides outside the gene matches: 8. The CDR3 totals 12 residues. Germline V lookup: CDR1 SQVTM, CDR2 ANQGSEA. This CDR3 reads CSSAGGLGEQYF. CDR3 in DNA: TGCAGCTCTGCGGGGGGGCTCGGCGAGCAGTACTTC.

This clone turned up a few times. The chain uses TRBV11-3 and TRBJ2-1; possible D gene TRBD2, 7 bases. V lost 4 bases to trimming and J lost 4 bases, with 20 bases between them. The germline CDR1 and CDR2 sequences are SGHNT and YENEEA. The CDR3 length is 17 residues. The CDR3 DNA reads TGTGCCAGCAGCTCGGATCGGACTAGGGGGGGATACAATGAGCAGTTCTTC. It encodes CASSSDRTRGGYNEQFF.

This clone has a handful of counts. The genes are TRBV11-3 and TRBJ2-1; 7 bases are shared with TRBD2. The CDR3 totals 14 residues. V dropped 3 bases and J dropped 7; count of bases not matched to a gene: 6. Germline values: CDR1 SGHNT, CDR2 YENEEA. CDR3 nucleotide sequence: TGTGCCAGCAGCTTTGGGTGGCGGGGGAATGAGCAGTTCTTC. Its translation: CASSFGWRGNEQFF.

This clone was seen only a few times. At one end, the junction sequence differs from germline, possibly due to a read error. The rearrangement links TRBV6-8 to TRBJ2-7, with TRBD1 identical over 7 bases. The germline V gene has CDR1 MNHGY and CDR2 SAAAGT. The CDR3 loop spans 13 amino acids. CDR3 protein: CASSYDRAVEQYF. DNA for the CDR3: TGTGCCAGCAGTTACGACAGGGCGGTCGAGCAGTATTTC.

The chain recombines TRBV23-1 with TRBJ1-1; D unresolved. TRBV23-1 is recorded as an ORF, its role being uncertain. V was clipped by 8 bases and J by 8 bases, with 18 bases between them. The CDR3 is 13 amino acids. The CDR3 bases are TGCGCCAGCGCCTCTCGAATACAGACCGAAGCTTTCTTT. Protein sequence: CASASRIQTEAFF.

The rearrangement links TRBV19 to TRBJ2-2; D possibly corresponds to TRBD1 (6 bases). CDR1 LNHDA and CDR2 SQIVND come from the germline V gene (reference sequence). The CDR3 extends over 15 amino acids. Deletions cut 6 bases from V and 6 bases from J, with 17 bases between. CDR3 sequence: CASRTQGLTPGELFF. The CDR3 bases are TGTGCCAGTAGGACTCAGGGGTTAACACCCGGGGAGCTGTTTTTT.

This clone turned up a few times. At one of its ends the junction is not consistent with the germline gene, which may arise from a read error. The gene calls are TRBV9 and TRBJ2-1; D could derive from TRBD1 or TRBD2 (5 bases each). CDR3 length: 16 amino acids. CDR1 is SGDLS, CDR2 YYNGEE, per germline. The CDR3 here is CASSVEAVVGPNEQFF. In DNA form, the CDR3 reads TGTGCCAGCAGCGTAGAAGCGGTGGTGGGACCCAATGAACAGTTCTTC.

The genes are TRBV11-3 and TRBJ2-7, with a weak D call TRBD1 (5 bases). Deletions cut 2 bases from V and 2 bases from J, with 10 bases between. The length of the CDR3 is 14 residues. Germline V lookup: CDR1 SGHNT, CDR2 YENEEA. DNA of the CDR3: TGTGCCAGCAGCTTACGCAGGGTGGCCTACGAGCAGTACTTC. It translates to CASSLRRVAYEQYF.

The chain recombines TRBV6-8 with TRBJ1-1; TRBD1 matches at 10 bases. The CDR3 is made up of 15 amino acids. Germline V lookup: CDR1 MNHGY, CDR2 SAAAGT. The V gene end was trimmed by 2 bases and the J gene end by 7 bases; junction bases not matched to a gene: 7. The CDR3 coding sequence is TGTGCCAGCAGTTACGGCCGACAGGGGGCGCATGAAGCTTTCTTT. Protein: CASSYGRQGAHEAFF.

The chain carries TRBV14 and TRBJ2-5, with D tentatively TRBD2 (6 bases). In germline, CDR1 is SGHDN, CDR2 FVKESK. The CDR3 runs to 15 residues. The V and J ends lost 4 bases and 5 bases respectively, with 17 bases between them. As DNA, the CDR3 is TGTGCCAGCAGCCCCGCACGGGGGATCGCTGAGACCCAGTACTTC. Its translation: CASSPARGIAETQYF.

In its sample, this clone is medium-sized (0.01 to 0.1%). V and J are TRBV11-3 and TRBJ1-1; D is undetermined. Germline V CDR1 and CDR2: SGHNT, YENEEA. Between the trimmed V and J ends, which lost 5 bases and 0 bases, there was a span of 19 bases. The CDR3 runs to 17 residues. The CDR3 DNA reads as TGTGCCAGCAGCACGGGAGTCGGTGGGGTATTGAACACTGAAGCTTTCTTT. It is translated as CASSTGVGGVLNTEAFF.

In nucleotides, the CDR3 is TGCAGCGTTGTTGGTGGGCAAAACACCGGGGAGCTGTTTTTT. It codes for CSVVGGQNTGELFF. The chain recombines TRBV29-1 with TRBJ2-2, with unresolved D. V was pared by 4 bases and J by 2 bases, with 11 bases between. CDR3 length equals 14 residues. Per the germline V gene, CDR1 is SQVTM and CDR2 is ANQGSEA.

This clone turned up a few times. CDR3 coding DNA: TGTGCCACCAAAGGGGCAGGGTATAATTCACCCCTCCACTTT. It is translated as CATKGAGYNSPLHF. This rearrangement joins TRBV6-7 to TRBJ1-6; D may be TRBD1 (5 bases). TRBV6-7 is an ORF, with its function uncertain. Trimming shortened V by 10 bases and J by 4 bases, and 14 bases separated the two germline ends. The CDR3 is 14 amino acids.

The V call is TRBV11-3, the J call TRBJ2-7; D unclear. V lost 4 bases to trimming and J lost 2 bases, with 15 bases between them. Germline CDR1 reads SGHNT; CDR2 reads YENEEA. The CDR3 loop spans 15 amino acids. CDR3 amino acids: CASSSNSGQPYEQYF. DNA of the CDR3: TGTGCCAGCAGCTCGAACTCCGGCCAGCCCTACGAGCAGTACTTC.

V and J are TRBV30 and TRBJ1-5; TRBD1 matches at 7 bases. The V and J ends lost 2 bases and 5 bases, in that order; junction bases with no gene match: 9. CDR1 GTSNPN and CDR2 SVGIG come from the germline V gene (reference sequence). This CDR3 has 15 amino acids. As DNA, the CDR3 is TGTGCCTGGAGTAAGAGGGGGCCCTGGGATCAGCCCCAGCATTTT. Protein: CAWSKRGPWDQPQHF.